The clone carrying this T cell receptor (beta chain) appeared a few times. V dropped 8 bases and J dropped 7 bases, with 14 bases sitting between them. CDR1 and CDR2 (germline): SGHAT, FQNNGV. The CDR3 totals 13 residues. This sample was taken from a study of T-cell memory formation after mild COVID-19. TCRdb passed the 5' RACE reads through MiXCR, listing each CDR3 protein once. The profile covers 550,000 to 700,000 distinct CDR3 sequences, with approximately 19% appearing a single time and more than 10% taken by the ten largest. This sequence originates from an adult woman who had mild COVID-19 (a few samples of this study predate the infection). Cell type and time point are not known. The V and J genes are TRBV11-2 and TRBJ2-2; tentative D call: TRBD1 (6 bases). Sequencing was done on a sample of PBMCs or a T cell subset sorted from them (not recorded which). The CDR3 loop reads CASQGPPGGELFF. As DNA, the CDR3 is TGTGCCAGCCAGGGGCCCCCCGGCGGGGAGCTGTTTTTT.